Presented here are 29 T cell receptor beta chains from one specimen sequenced in a study of cytomegalovirus exposure and HLA in healthy donors. Amplification used 60 Vbeta primers and 13 Jbeta primers. Assay used: immunoSEQ multiplex PCR; TCRdb lists only in-frame clones, some missing. The data contain over 85,000 clones, 75% to 90% of them seen just once; the ten biggest clones take up around 2.6%. Sequences were obtained from PBMCs. These receptors originate from a man in his forties in good health and CMV-seronegative.

The chain combines TRBV19 with TRBJ2-1, with D possibly TRBD1 on 7 matching bases. Germline V gene sequence: CDR1 LNHDA, CDR2 SQIVND (reference sequence). V was cut by 5 bases and J by 7 bases, with 12 bases left in between. CDR3 length equals 13 residues. The CDR3 reads CASSPTGRNEQFF. CDR3 DNA: TGTGCCAGTAGTCCGACAGGGAGGAATGAGCAGTTCTTC.

The gene calls are TRBV7-2 and TRBJ2-7, with TRBD2 as a possible D gene (5 bases). Germline CDR1 and CDR2: SGHTA and FQGNSA. This CDR3 is built from 16 residues. Trimming pared 5 bases from V and 1 base from J, leaving 18 bases between. Here the CDR3 reads CASSPRSGFSSYEQYF. CDR3 sequence (DNA): TGTGCCAGCAGCCCTCGTTCGGGGTTTTCGTCCTACGAGCAGTACTTC.

A few counts support this clone. This rearrangement joins TRBV4-3 to TRBJ1-2; unclear D gene. V lost 0 bases and J 4 bases, leaving 15 bases between the germline ends. The length of the CDR3 is 16 residues. In germline, CDR1 is LGHNA, CDR2 YSLEER. The CDR3 loop reads CASSQDPGEGPYGYTF. The CDR3 DNA sequence: TGCGCCAGCAGCCAAGATCCGGGAGAAGGGCCCTATGGCTACACCTTC.

CDR3 sequence reads: CAISGEEGKETQYF. Here the CDR3 DNA reads TGTGCCATCAGTGGGGAGGAGGGGAAAGAGACCCAGTACTTC. The chain combines TRBV10-3 with TRBJ2-5; tentative D call: TRBD2 (6 bases). Germline V gives CDR1 ENHRY, CDR2 SYGVKD. V was cut by 4 bases and J by 3 bases, with 12 bases left in between. CDR3 length: 14 amino acids.

The V gene is TRBV6-1, the J gene TRBJ1-4; no clear D. The CDR3 is 16 residues long. Trimming pared 4 bases from V and 0 bases from J, leaving 12 bases between. CDR1 is MNHNS and CDR2 is SASEGT in the germline V gene. The CDR3 DNA reads TGTGCCAGCAGTGCCCAGGCAGCGGCAACTAATGAAAAACTGTTTTTT. Translation: CASSAQAAATNEKLFF.

The chain carries TRBV7-9 and TRBJ2-7; TRBD1 is a possible D gene (5 bases). The V gene lost 5 bases and the J gene lost 6 bases, with 8 bases spanning the gap. Germline V CDR1 and CDR2: SEHNR, FQNEAQ (reference sequence). This CDR3 is 11 amino acids long. As DNA, the CDR3 is TGTGCCAGCAGCAGGGGCCCCGAGCAGTACTTC. Translating gives CASSRGPEQYF.

The chain is built from TRBV5-1 and TRBJ1-1, with 7 bases lining up with TRBD1. The junction had 9 bases not matched to a gene; V was cut back by 5 bases and J by 8 bases. The CDR3 loop spans 13 amino acids. Germline CDR1 reads SGHRS; CDR2 reads YFSETQ. The CDR3 loop reads CASSSQDRTEAFF. CDR3 DNA sequence: TGCGCCAGCAGTAGCCAGGACAGGACCGAAGCTTTCTTT.

J is TRBJ1-5 and V is TRBV6-5, with D hard to call. Germline V CDR1 and CDR2: MNHEY, SVGAGI. The CDR3 totals 15 residues. Trimming removed 4 bases at V and 7 bases at J, with 17 bases between. CDR3 residues: CASSSAKLGRQPQHF. The DNA of the CDR3 is TGTGCCAGCAGTTCGGCTAAACTGGGCCGCCAGCCCCAGCATTTT.

This rearrangement joins TRBV6-6 to TRBJ1-6, with D perhaps TRBD1 (5 bases). CDR1 is MNHNY, CDR2 SVGAGI, per germline (reference sequence). The CDR3 runs 15 residues. V gave up 2 bases and J gave up 9 bases, with 14 bases separating them. The CDR3 spells CASSYEARAGSPLHF. DNA for the CDR3: TGTGCCAGCAGTTACGAGGCCAGGGCTGGTTCACCCCTCCACTTT.

The sample holds one count of this clone. In DNA form, the CDR3 reads TGTGCCAGCAGCTTATCGGGGGGACCTCCTATGAACGAGCAGTACTTC. Amino acid sequence: CASSLSGGPPMNEQYF. The chain recombines TRBV11-3 with TRBJ2-7; TRBD2 matches at 7 bases. Trimming cost V 2 bases and J 5 bases; bases outside gene matches: 12. CDR1 and CDR2 (germline): SGHNT, YENEEA. The CDR3 is 16 amino acids.

This rearrangement joins TRBV19 to TRBJ1-4; possibly TRBD1 for D (6 bases). Per germline, CDR1 LNHDA and CDR2 SQIVND (reference sequence). V was pared by 3 bases and J by 8 bases, with 16 bases between. The CDR3 extends over 15 amino acids. The CDR3 DNA follows: TGTGCCAGTAGTATCTCGTGGGGGCGGAGGGAAAAACTGTTTTTT. It encodes CASSISWGRREKLFF.

This rearrangement joins TRBV27 to TRBJ2-7, with D perhaps TRBD2 (5 bases). The CDR3 consists of 14 residues. V gave up 2 bases and J gave up 6 bases, with 14 bases separating them. The germline V gene encodes CDR1 MNHEY and CDR2 SMNVEV (reference sequence). The CDR3 loop reads CASSLLTSGGEQYF. CDR3 bases: TGTGCCAGCAGTTTACTTACATCAGGAGGCGAGCAGTACTTC.

The V and J genes are TRBV7-9 and TRBJ2-3, with D perhaps TRBD1 (5 bases). The CDR3 is 15 amino acids. The V end lost 5 bases, the J end lost 5 bases, and 17 bases lay between the germline ends. Germline V gene sequence: CDR1 SEHNR, CDR2 FQNEAQ (reference sequence). The CDR3 region has the DNA TGTGCCAGCAGCCGCCCGGCAGGGTCGGGAGATACGCAGTATTTT. Amino acids: CASSRPAGSGDTQYF.

The chain is built from TRBV27 and TRBJ2-7; TRBD2 matches 7 bases. This CDR3 contains 15 residues. With V trimmed by 0 bases and J by 0 bases, 2 bases remained unmatched. From germline, CDR1 is MNHEY and CDR2 SMNVEV (reference sequence). The DNA of the CDR3 is TGTGCCAGCAGTTTATCGCTAGCGGCCTCCTACGAGCAGTACTTC. This encodes CASSLSLAASYEQYF.

J is TRBJ2-2 and V is TRBV7-3, with 10 positions matching TRBD1. This CDR3 comprises 16 residues. After removal of 2 bases from V and 5 bases from J, the junction contained 5 bases not matched to a gene. Germline CDR1 is SGHTA and CDR2 is FQGTGA. In DNA form, the CDR3 reads TGTGCCAGCAGCTTATTCGGGACAGGGGAAACCGGGGAGCTGTTTTTT. Amino acids: CASSLFGTGETGELFF.

The chain is built from TRBV19 and TRBJ1-2, with 7 bases fitting TRBD1. From germline, CDR1 is LNHDA and CDR2 SQIVND (reference sequence). The V segment lost 3 bases and the J segment 5 bases; nucleotides outside the gene matches: 9. The length of the CDR3 is 15 residues. The CDR3 protein is CASSISAGGRYGYTF. Written as DNA, the CDR3 is TGTGCCAGTAGTATTTCGGCAGGGGGGCGGTATGGCTACACCTTC.

The rearrangement joins TRBV19 to TRBJ2-5; TRBD2 agrees at 8 bases. The CDR3 spans 13 residues. Germline trimming cut 6 bases from V and 2 bases from J; bases unmatched to any gene: 2. Germline V CDR1 and CDR2: LNHDA, SQIVND (reference sequence). CDR3 in DNA: TGTGCCAGTAGCGGGGGGGTACAAGAGACCCAGTACTTC. This encodes CASSGGVQETQYF. Full variable domain (missing parts from reference TRBV19 and TRBJ2-5): DGGITQSPKYLFRKEGQNVTLSCEQNLNHDAMYWYRQDPGQGLRLIYYSQIVNDFQKGDIAEGYSVSREKKESFPLTVTSAQKNPTAFYLCASSGGVQETQYFGPGTRLLVL.

This clone was observed a handful of times. This rearrangement joins TRBV18 to TRBJ1-5; possible D gene TRBD1, 5 bases. CDR1 is KGHSH and CDR2 is LQKENI in the germline V gene. V dropped 2 bases and J dropped 5 bases, with 22 bases sitting between them. The CDR3 length is 18 residues. The CDR3 spells CASSPSGKAGIGYQPQHF. The CDR3 nucleotides are TGTGCCAGCTCACCATCAGGGAAAGCCGGTATTGGGTATCAGCCCCAGCATTTT.

For this clone: One end of the junction varies from germline; a read error may be responsible. The chain combines TRBV7-7 with TRBJ1-1; D is unresolved. This CDR3 has 14 residues. The V gene's germline CDR1 is SSHAT and CDR2 FNYEAQ (reference sequence). The CDR3 reads CASSLEGGNTEAFF. The DNA of the CDR3 is TGTGCTAGCAGCTTAGAAGGAGGGAACACTGAAGCTTTCTTT. The variable domain in full, completed from reference TRBV7-7 and TRBJ1-1, reads GAGVSQSPRYKVTKRGQDVTLRCDPISSHATLYWYQQALGQGPEFLTYFNYEAQPDKSGLPSDRFSAERPEGSISTLTIQRTEQRDSAMYRCASSLEGGNTEAFFGQGTRLTVV.

The rearrangement uses TRBV9 and TRBJ1-1, with no clear D. The CDR3 contains 11 residues. From germline, CDR1 is SGDLS and CDR2 YYNGEE. V lost 2 bases and J lost 10, with 9 bases in between. Here the CDR3 DNA reads TGTGCCAGCAGCGTGAACAGTGTAGCTTTCTTT. It is translated as CASSVNSVAFF. Using reference TRBV9 and TRBJ1-1 for the parts outside the CDR3, the full variable domain is DSGVTQTPKHLITATGQRVTLRCSPRSGDLSVYWYQQSLDQGLQFLIQYYNGEERAKGNILERFSAQQFPDLHSELNLSSLELGDSALYFCASSVNSVAFFGQGTRLTVV.

This chain links TRBV18 with TRBJ1-2, with a tentative D call TRBD1 (5 bases). This CDR3 spans 15 amino acids. The germline V gene has CDR1 KGHSH and CDR2 LQKENI. The V end lost 2 bases, the J end lost 6 bases, and 16 bases lay between the germline ends. CDR3 DNA: TGTGCCAGCTCACCAGGGCCGGGGAGGGGACATGGCTACACCTTC. Protein product: CASSPGPGRGHGYTF.

This rearrangement joins TRBV11-2 to TRBJ2-7; 10 nucleotides line up with TRBD1. Unmatched junction bases numbered 7, after V lost 5 bases and J lost 3 bases. Germline V gene data show CDR1 as SGHAT and CDR2 as FQNNGV. This CDR3 contains 15 residues. The CDR3 spells CASSPWTGGSYEQYF. The CDR3 nucleotides read TGTGCCAGCAGCCCGTGGACAGGGGGTAGCTACGAGCAGTACTTC.

This chain connects TRBV10-3 to TRBJ1-5, with D possibly matching TRBD1 (6 bases). The V gene's germline CDR1 is ENHRY and CDR2 SYGVKD. Trimming left V 3 bases short and J 5 bases short, with 17 bases between. The CDR3 length is 16 residues. The CDR3 bases are TGTGCCATCAGTGACCCAACGGGGGGGGCGGATCAGCCCCAGCATTTT. Protein: CAISDPTGGADQPQHF.

The J gene is TRBJ1-2, the V gene TRBV7-9; the D gene is possibly TRBD1 (6 bases). V was trimmed by 5 bases and J by 3 bases, leaving 13 bases between them. Germline V gives CDR1 SEHNR, CDR2 FQNEAQ (reference sequence). CDR3 length equals 14 residues. DNA of the CDR3: TGTGCCAGCAGCAAGGCGGGGGGCGACTATGGCTACACCTTC. It is translated as CASSKAGGDYGYTF.

The chain combines TRBV18 with TRBJ1-1; the D is unclear. Trimming took off 6 bases at V and 5 bases at J, with 13 bases between the two ends. The V gene's germline CDR1 is KGHSH and CDR2 LQKENI. CDR3 length: 13 residues. CDR3 protein: CASSAVSMTEAFF. In DNA form, the CDR3 reads TGTGCCAGCTCCGCTGTTAGTATGACTGAAGCTTTCTTT.

This chain links TRBV5-6 with TRBJ2-7; D unresolved. This CDR3 contains 14 residues. With 0 bases removed from V and 4 bases from J, the gap between germline ends came to 11 bases. Germline V gives CDR1 SGHDT, CDR2 YYEEEE. CDR3 region: CASSLVQVGYEQYF. The CDR3 DNA sequence: TGTGCCAGCAGCTTGGTGCAGGTTGGGTACGAGCAGTACTTC.

The chain links TRBV11-3 to TRBJ2-1, with 7 nucleotides matching TRBD2. The germline CDR1 and CDR2 sequences are SGHNT and YENEEA. With 2 bases clipped from V and 6 bases from J, the junction kept 1 base outside the gene matches. The CDR3 sequence is 13 residues long. The CDR3 DNA reads TGTGCCAGCAGCTTATCGGGGGGCAATGAGCAGTTCTTC. Protein sequence: CASSLSGGNEQFF.

The chain couples TRBV27 to TRBJ2-7; 9 bases align to TRBD1. This CDR3 contains 16 residues. Germline V gene sequence: CDR1 MNHEY, CDR2 SMNVEV (reference sequence). With 2 bases clipped from V and 6 bases from J, the junction kept 11 bases outside the gene matches. The CDR3 region has the DNA TGTGCCAGCAGTTTAGCTCCCGGGACAGGGATGGCCGAGCAGTACTTC. This gives the protein CASSLAPGTGMAEQYF.

The CDR3 is CASSQQKDRGEQYF. The CDR3 DNA follows: TGCGCCAGCAGCCAACAAAAGGACAGGGGCGAGCAGTACTTC. The gene calls are TRBV4-3 and TRBJ2-7; TRBD1 agrees at 9 bases. The V and J ends lost 2 bases and 6 bases, in that order; junction bases with no gene match: 5. The germline V gene has CDR1 LGHNA and CDR2 YSLEER. This CDR3 has 14 amino acids.